These 25 T cell receptor beta chains came from one sample sequenced in a study of cytomegalovirus exposure and HLA in healthy donors. The study ran its PCR with 60 Vbeta and 13 Jbeta primers. Profiling relied on immunoSEQ multiplex PCR, and the TCRdb table lists in-frame clones only, not all of them. The sample shows some 150,000 clones, under 80% of them seen only once. What was sequenced was PBMCs. These TCRs come from a man between 18 and 29 years old in good health and CMV-seropositive.

The CDR3 reads CASRDNSYEQYF. The CDR3 DNA sequence: TGTGCCAGCCGGGACAACTCCTACGAGCAGTACTTC. V usage is TRBV2 and J usage is TRBJ2-7; the D gene is possibly TRBD1 (6 bases). The CDR3 covers 12 residues. CDR1 and CDR2 (germline): SNHLY, FYNNEI. V was cut by 8 bases and J by 0 bases, with 8 bases left in between.

The gene calls are TRBV5-4 and TRBJ2-7; D possibly corresponds to TRBD2 (5 bases). Germline V CDR1 and CDR2: SGHNT, YYREEE (reference sequence). V was clipped by 4 bases and J by 3 bases, with 11 bases between them. This CDR3 is built from 13 residues. CDR3 nucleotides: TGTGCCAGCAGCCGGGCGGCGGGCTACGAGCAGTACTTC. This gives the protein CASSRAAGYEQYF.

The chain uses TRBV4-2 and TRBJ2-5, with D possibly TRBD1 on 6 matching bases. The J call may be wrong; the DNA end is better matched by TRBJ2-7. The CDR3 runs to 17 residues. Germline V lookup: CDR1 LGHNA, CDR2 YNFKEQ. CDR3 sequence (DNA): TGTGCCAGCAGCCAAGATGCCCAGGGGCCCCTCTCCTACGAGCAGTACTTC. It specifies CASSQDAQGPLSYEQYF.

The chain employs TRBV5-6 and TRBJ1-6; tentatively, D is TRBD1 (5 bases). Germline loops: CDR1 SGHDT, CDR2 YYEEEE. CDR3 length: 14 residues. V shed 1 base and J shed 6 bases, with 8 bases lying between them. CDR3 protein: CASSLQGLNSPLHF. The CDR3 DNA follows: TGTGCCAGCAGCTTGCAGGGTCTTAATTCACCCCTCCACTTT.

V gene TRBV2 combines with J gene TRBJ2-2; tentative D call: TRBD2 (6 bases). CDR1 is SNHLY and CDR2 is FYNNEI in the germline V gene. The CDR3 extends over 13 amino acids. The V end lost 10 bases, the J end lost 8 bases, and 17 bases lay between the germline ends. The CDR3 here is CATGLTGAGELFF. In DNA form, the CDR3 reads TGTGCCACGGGACTTACCGGTGCTGGGGAGCTGTTTTTT.

This clone occurred a few times. J is TRBJ2-1 and V is TRBV7-2; D gene unclear. Germline CDR1 and CDR2: SGHTA and FQGNSA. Trimming cost V 7 bases and J 8 bases, with 18 bases left between them. The CDR3 is 14 amino acids. CDR3 region: CASTNNRDSYEQFF. The CDR3 nucleotides read TGTGCCAGCACCAATAACCGAGACTCGTATGAGCAGTTCTTC.

This rearrangement joins TRBV15 to TRBJ2-7; 8 bases match TRBD1. In germline, CDR1 is LNHNV, CDR2 YYDKDF (reference sequence). With 4 bases clipped from V and 7 bases from J, the junction kept 9 bases outside the gene matches. CDR3 length equals 14 residues. The CDR3 region has the DNA TGTGCCACCAGCAAAACAGGGGGAGGTCTGGAGCAGTACTTC. It specifies CATSKTGGGLEQYF.

This clone was picked up a small number of times. CDR3 loop: CASETVPRDTQYF. DNA of the CDR3: TGCGCCAGCGAGACAGTCCCGCGGGATACGCAGTATTTT. The rearrangement uses TRBV5-1 and TRBJ2-3; weak D call: TRBD1 (5 bases). CDR1 is SGHRS and CDR2 is YFSETQ in the germline V gene. The ends were cut back, 7 bases at V and 6 bases at J, with 15 bases in the middle. The CDR3 sequence is 13 residues long. The full variable domain, with the rest looked up from reference TRBV5-1 and TRBJ2-3, is KAGVTQTPRYLIKTRGQQVTLSCSPISGHRSVSWYQQTPGQGLQFLFEYFSETQRNKGNFPGRFSGRQFSNSRSEMNVSTLELGDSALYLCASETVPRDTQYFGPGTRLTVL.

The V and J genes are TRBV5-4 and TRBJ1-1; D call uncertain. Germline CDR1 reads SGHNT; CDR2 reads YYREEE (reference sequence). Trimming pared 6 bases from V and 7 bases from J, leaving 13 bases between. The CDR3 totals 12 residues. The CDR3 DNA reads TGTGCCAGCAAGGCTCCGGGTAATGAAGCTTTCTTT. As protein: CASKAPGNEAFF.

The rearrangement uses TRBV7-9 and TRBJ2-1, with a tentative D call TRBD2 (7 bases). The CDR3 sequence is 17 residues long. V was shortened by 2 bases and J by 7 bases, with 21 bases between the two germline ends. Germline V gene data show CDR1 as SEHNR and CDR2 as FQNEAQ (reference sequence). The CDR3 loop is CASSLIKGGDYPNEQFF. Here the CDR3 DNA reads TGTGCCAGCAGCTTAATTAAGGGGGGGGACTACCCTAATGAGCAGTTCTTC. Filled out from reference TRBV7-9 and TRBJ2-1, the complete variable domain reads DTGVSQNPRHKITKRGQNVTFRCDPISEHNRLYWYRQTLGQGPEFLTYFQNEAQLEKSRLLSDRFSAERPKGSFSTLEIQRTEQGDSAMYLCASSLIKGGDYPNEQFFGPGTRLTVL.

This chain connects TRBV5-5 to TRBJ1-2; D is possibly TRBD1 (6 bases). The CDR3 is 13 residues long. CDR1 SGHKS and CDR2 YYEKEE come from the germline V gene (reference sequence). Trimming pared 4 bases from V and 5 bases from J, leaving 12 bases between. Written as DNA, the CDR3 is TGTGCCAGCAGCGTGAGACAGGTTTATGGCTACACCTTC. It codes for CASSVRQVYGYTF.

A few counts support this clone. The chain links TRBV6-1 to TRBJ1-2; D is perhaps TRBD1 (6 bases). Trimming removed 6 bases from V and 6 bases from J, with 17 bases in between. Germline V gives CDR1 MNHNS, CDR2 SASEGT. The CDR3 has 14 residues. The chain's CDR3 is CASSVEQGIDGYTF. The CDR3 DNA follows: TGTGCCAGCAGCGTTGAACAGGGAATTGATGGCTACACCTTC.

This sequence joins TRBV15 and TRBJ1-1; TRBD1 agrees at 9 bases. The CDR3 is made up of 15 amino acids. Germline loops: CDR1 LNHNV, CDR2 YYDKDF (reference sequence). J was trimmed by 6 bases and V by 3 bases; bases with no gene match: 8. CDR3 nucleotides: TGTGCCACCAGCAGGACAGGGGGAAAAGTCGCTGAAGCTTTCTTT. Its protein is CATSRTGGKVAEAFF.

The chain recombines TRBV27 with TRBJ1-4, with a tentative D call TRBD1 (5 bases). The CDR3 has 15 amino acids. Trimming removed 0 bases from V and 4 bases from J, with 9 bases in between. The germline V gene has CDR1 MNHEY and CDR2 SMNVEV (reference sequence). The CDR3 reads CASSLSGQGNEKLFF. For the CDR3, the DNA is TGTGCCAGCAGTTTATCGGGGCAGGGTAATGAAAAACTGTTTTTT.

V usage is TRBV29-1 and J usage is TRBJ2-7; 10 nucleotides match TRBD2. Germline assignment: CDR1 SQVTM and CDR2 ANQGSEA. V lost 6 bases and J lost 2; bases outside the gene matches: 7. There are 14 residues in the CDR3. CDR3 protein: CSVSGTSVTYEQYF. The CDR3, as DNA: TGCAGCGTCTCCGGGACTAGCGTCACCTACGAGCAGTACTTC.

V gene TRBV10-3 combines with J gene TRBJ1-2, with D maybe TRBD1 (5 bases). This CDR3 is built from 17 residues. V lost 2 bases and J lost 0, with 16 bases in between. The V gene's germline CDR1 is ENHRY and CDR2 SYGVKD. The CDR3 DNA sequence: TGTGCCATCAGTGAGGGGGCGGGAGGGCTCCCTAACTATGGCTACACCTTC. It is translated as CAISEGAGGLPNYGYTF.

The genes are TRBV5-4 and TRBJ2-7; 7 bases line up with TRBD2. Germline CDR1 and CDR2: SGHNT and YYREEE (reference sequence). V was clipped by 7 bases and J by 4 bases; unmatched bases: 14. This CDR3 has 15 amino acids. CDR3 in amino acids: CASGPGGGPVYEQYF. The CDR3 DNA reads TGTGCCAGCGGACCGGGGGGAGGGCCGGTTTACGAGCAGTACTTC.

The V gene is TRBV7-9, the J gene TRBJ2-2; 8 bases align to TRBD1. From germline, CDR1 is SEHNR and CDR2 FQNEAQ (reference sequence). J gave up 12 bases and V 5 bases, and 11 bases lay outside the gene matches. CDR3 length: 14 amino acids. CDR3 nucleotides: TGTGCCAGCAGCCCCGGACAGGGTTTGGTGAAGCTGTTTTTT. Encoded protein: CASSPGQGLVKLFF. Variable domain in full (rest from reference TRBV7-9 and TRBJ2-2): DTGVSQNPRHKITKRGQNVTFRCDPISEHNRLYWYRQTLGQGPEFLTYFQNEAQLEKSRLLSDRFSAERPKGSFSTLEIQRTEQGDSAMYLCASSPGQGLVKLFFGEGSRLTVL.

J is TRBJ2-7 and V is TRBV7-9, with 8 bases fitting TRBD2. After removal of 5 bases from V and 4 bases from J, the junction contained 10 bases not matched to a gene. The CDR3 contains 15 residues. The germline V gene has CDR1 SEHNR and CDR2 FQNEAQ (reference sequence). The CDR3 region has the DNA TGTGCCAGCAGCCTACCGGAAGCGGGGGTTTACGAGCAGTACTTC. Its translation is CASSLPEAGVYEQYF.

V usage is TRBV6-1 and J usage is TRBJ1-2; D is perhaps TRBD1 (5 bases). Trimming pared 7 bases from V and 2 bases from J, leaving 11 bases between. The CDR3 sequence is 13 residues long. CDR1 and CDR2 (germline): MNHNS, SASEGT. CDR3 amino acids: CASNVDRNYGYTF. DNA of the CDR3: TGTGCCAGCAATGTAGACAGAAACTATGGCTACACCTTC.

The V call is TRBV28, the J call TRBJ1-6, with D unclear. CDR1 is MDHEN, CDR2 SYDVKM, per germline. The CDR3 is made up of 16 amino acids. The V end was cut by 2 bases, the J end by 7 bases, with 15 bases between. The CDR3 sequence: CASSLEAGLMNSPLHF. Here the CDR3 DNA reads TGTGCCAGCAGTTTAGAGGCGGGTTTGATGAATTCACCCCTCCACTTT.

V usage is TRBV6-6 and J usage is TRBJ2-5; maybe TRBD1 (6 bases). The V gene lost 6 bases and the J gene lost 4 bases, with 21 bases spanning the gap. CDR3 size: 16 residues. Germline CDR1 and CDR2: MNHNY and SVGAGI (reference sequence). The chain's CDR3 is CASSHYGQIARETQYF. DNA for the CDR3: TGTGCCAGCAGCCACTACGGACAGATAGCGAGAGAGACCCAGTACTTC.

The chain links TRBV4-3 to TRBJ1-6; a possible D gene is TRBD1 (5 bases). In germline, CDR1 is LGHNA, CDR2 YSLEER. The CDR3 has 18 residues. Trimming took 0 bases from V and 0 from J, leaving 12 bases between them. For the CDR3, the DNA is TGCGCCAGCAGCCAAGAGAACAGGCCGAGCTCCTATAATTCACCCCTCCACTTT. Amino acids: CASSQENRPSSYNSPLHF.

The chain recombines TRBV6-1 with TRBJ1-5, with D perhaps TRBD1 (5 bases). V lost 0 bases and J 0 bases, leaving 6 bases between the germline ends. CDR1 and CDR2 from the germline V gene are MNHNS and SASEGT. There are 15 residues in the CDR3. The CDR3 DNA is TGTGCCAGCAGTGAAGCGGGGCATAGCAATCAGCCCCAGCATTTT. Translating gives CASSEAGHSNQPQHF.

This rearrangement joins TRBV6-5 to TRBJ2-3; 9 bases fit TRBD2. Germline-derived CDR1 and CDR2 are MNHEY and SVGAGI. J gave up 0 bases and V 4 bases, and 5 bases lay outside the gene matches. The CDR3 totals 16 residues. The CDR3 sequence: CASSSSTSGSTDTQYF. The CDR3 DNA reads as TGTGCCAGCAGTTCCTCGACTAGCGGAAGCACAGATACGCAGTATTTT.